A selection of T cell receptor beta chains follows, all from one sample in a study of blood T cell repertoires in COVID-19. Some clones are missing from TCRdb's copy, which holds only in-frame ones; the method was immunoSEQ multiplex PCR. This repertoire shows about 190,000 clones, approximately 82% found once; its top ten account for 2.5% to 3.5%. Sequencing was carried out using peripheral blood. These receptors came from a man aged 45-65 years with active or convalescent COVID-19. Both conserved end residues are part of each CDR3.

cdr3_aa cdr3_length j_call v_call
CASTVGQGSYNEQFF 15 TRBJ2-1 TRBV19
CASSSREATNEKLFF 15 TRBJ1-4 TRBV7-9
CASSLAPGLNEKLFF 15 TRBJ1-4 TRBV4-1
CASSLLGNTEAFF 13 TRBJ1-1 TRBV5-1
CASSNTRQGIGTDTQYF 17 TRBJ2-3 TRBV19
CATSRDRGTGGAEQFF 16 TRBJ2-1 TRBV15
CASSSGGAGANVLTF 15 TRBJ2-6 TRBV6-5
CASNGQGAYGYTF 13 TRBJ1-2 TRBV5-6
CASSLARLAGREQFF 15 TRBJ2-1 TRBV6-6
CASSYRRHSSNTEAFF 16 TRBJ1-1 TRBV6-2/TRBV6-3
CASSYGQGVATNEKLFF 17 TRBJ1-4 TRBV11-2
CASSLGTGGVSVQPQHF 17 TRBJ1-5 TRBV6-6
CASLRGETGELFF 13 TRBJ2-2 TRBV6-5
CASSAAQGRRHAEAFF 16 TRBJ1-1 TRBV14
CASSLVTGQGGKLFF 15 TRBJ1-4 TRBV5-1
CASSLGTANYGYTF 14 TRBJ1-2 TRBV28
CASSQVEFEQFF 12 TRBJ2-1 TRBV3-1/TRBV3-2
CANSPLGGPQETQYF 15 TRBJ2-5 TRBV2
CATQTGDLETQYF 13 TRBJ2-5 TRBV28
CASSPGGANTGELFF 15 TRBJ2-2 TRBV18
CASSPVVRGSFGTDTQYF 18 TRBJ2-3 TRBV18
CAWSLGGSSYEQYF 14 TRBJ2-7 TRBV30
CASSSMDPGLSTGELFF 17 TRBJ2-2 TRBV7-3
CASSLGPGMETQYF 14 TRBJ2-5 TRBV5-1
CASSLGGAGGYPYGYTF 17 TRBJ1-2 TRBV28
CASSLNVARDYGYTF 15 TRBJ1-2 TRBV5-1
CASSPGQANYGYTF 14 TRBJ1-2 TRBV11-2
CASRKGGRPNTGELFF 16 TRBJ2-2 TRBV7-9
CASSYSGGPATEAFF 15 TRBJ1-1 TRBV6-5
CASSSGGLNGYTF 13 TRBJ1-2 TRBV7-9
CASSVVARNTGELFF 15 TRBJ2-2 TRBV9
CASSRWGQRNTEAFF 15 TRBJ1-1 TRBV19
CAISEGDNEQFF 12 TRBJ2-1 TRBV10-3